This TCR beta chain derives from a study of monozygotic twins with inflammatory bowel disease. Points from the study as a whole: A reduction in TCRbeta diversity (inverse Simpson) was seen in IBD patients relative to healthy co-twins.

TCRdb re-called the 5' RACE reads and shows each CDR3 protein once, DNA omitted. This sample contains about 440,000 distinct CDR3 sequences. Germline CDR1 LGHNA, CDR2 YNFKEQ. The CDR3 has 17 amino acids. Remarks on this clonotype: Antigen specificity is unknown.

J is TRBJ2-1 and V is TRBV4-2; the D call from TCRdb, TRBD2, cannot be confirmed without DNA. The TCR was taken from a human donor with ulcerative colitis or Crohn's disease, or a healthy co-twin of an affected twin (not recorded which). The source material was blood. This CDR3 reads CASSQEASGGPLNEQFF.